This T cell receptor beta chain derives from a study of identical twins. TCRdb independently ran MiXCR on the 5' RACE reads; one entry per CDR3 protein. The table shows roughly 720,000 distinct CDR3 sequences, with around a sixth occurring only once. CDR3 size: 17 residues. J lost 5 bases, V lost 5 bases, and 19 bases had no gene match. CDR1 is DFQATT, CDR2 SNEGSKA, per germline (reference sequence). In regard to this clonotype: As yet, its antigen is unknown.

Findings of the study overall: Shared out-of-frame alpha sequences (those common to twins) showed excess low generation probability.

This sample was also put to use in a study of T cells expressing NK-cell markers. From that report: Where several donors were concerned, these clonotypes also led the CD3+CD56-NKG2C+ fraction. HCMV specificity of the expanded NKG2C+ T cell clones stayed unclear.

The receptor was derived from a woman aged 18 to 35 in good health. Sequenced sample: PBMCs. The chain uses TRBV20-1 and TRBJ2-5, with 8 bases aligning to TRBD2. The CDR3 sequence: CSAAGLIPGGAKETQYF. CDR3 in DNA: TGCAGTGCTGCCGGATTAATACCCGGGGGGGCAAAGGAGACCCAGTACTTC.